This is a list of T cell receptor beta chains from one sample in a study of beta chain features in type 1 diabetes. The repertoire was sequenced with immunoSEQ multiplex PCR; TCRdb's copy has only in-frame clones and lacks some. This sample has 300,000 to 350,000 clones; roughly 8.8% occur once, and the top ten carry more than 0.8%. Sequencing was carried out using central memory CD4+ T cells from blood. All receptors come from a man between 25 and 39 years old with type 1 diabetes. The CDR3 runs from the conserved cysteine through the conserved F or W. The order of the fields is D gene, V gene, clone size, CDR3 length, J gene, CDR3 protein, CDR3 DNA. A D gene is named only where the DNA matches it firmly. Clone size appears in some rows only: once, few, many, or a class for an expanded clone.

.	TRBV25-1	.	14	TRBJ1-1	CASSESWGSTEAFF	TGTGCCAGCAGTGAATCATGGGGATCCACTGAAGCTTTCTTT
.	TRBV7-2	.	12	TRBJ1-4	CASSYPTEKLFF	TGTGCCAGCAGTTACCCGACAGAAAAACTGTTTTTT
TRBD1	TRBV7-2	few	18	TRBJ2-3	CASSRRGQGATTKDTQYF	TGTGCCAGCAGCCGTAGGGGACAGGGGGCAACGACCAAAGATACGCAGTATTTT
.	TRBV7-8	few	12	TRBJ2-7	CASSLVAHEQYF	TGTGCCAGCAGCCTAGTAGCCCACGAGCAGTACTTC
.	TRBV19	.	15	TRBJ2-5	CASSIFHSTAETQYF	TGTGCCAGTAGTATATTTCACTCTACAGCAGAGACCCAGTACTTC
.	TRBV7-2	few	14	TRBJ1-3	CASSTGMSRNTIYF	TGTGCCAGCAGTACAGGGATGAGTAGAAACACCATATATTTT
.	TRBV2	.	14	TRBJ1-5	CASTLGNSNQPQHF	TGTGCCAGCACCTTGGGAAATAGCAATCAGCCCCAGCATTTT
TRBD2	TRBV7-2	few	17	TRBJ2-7	CASSLGAGGIPAYEQYF	TGTGCCAGCAGCTTGGGAGCGGGGGGAATACCCGCCTACGAGCAGTACTTC
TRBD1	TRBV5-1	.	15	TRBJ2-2	CASSSAGTGAGELFF	TGCGCCAGCAGCTCGGCCGGGACAGGGGCCGGGGAGCTGTTTTTT
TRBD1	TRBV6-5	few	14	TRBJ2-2	CASGTGGITGELFF	TGTGCCAGTGGGACAGGGGGTATCACCGGGGAGCTGTTTTTT
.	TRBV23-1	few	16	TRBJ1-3	CASSQAGWSSGNTIYF	TGCGCCAGCAGTCAAGCCGGGTGGTCCTCTGGAAACACCATATATTTT
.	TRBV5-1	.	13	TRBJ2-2	CASSLEDTGELFF	TGCGCCAGCAGCTTGGAGGACACCGGGGAGCTGTTTTTT
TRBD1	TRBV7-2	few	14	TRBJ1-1	CASLSGTGMTEAFF	TGTGCCAGCCTTTCGGGGACAGGGATGACTGAAGCTTTCTTT
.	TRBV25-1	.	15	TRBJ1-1	CASSEYGSGGTEAFF	TGTGCCAGCAGTGAATATGGGTCGGGGGGGACTGAAGCTTTCTTT
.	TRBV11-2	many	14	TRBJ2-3	CASSYGGPPDTQYF	TGTGCCAGCAGCTACGGGGGGCCCCCAGATACGCAGTATTTT
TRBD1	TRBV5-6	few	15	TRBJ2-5	CASSFLGRQGEAQYF	TGTGCCAGCAGCTTCTTGGGCCGACAGGGTGAGGCCCAGTACTTC
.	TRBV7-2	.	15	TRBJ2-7	CASSVEGQPSYEQYF	TGTGCCAGCAGCGTCGAGGGGCAGCCCTCCTACGAGCAGTACTTC
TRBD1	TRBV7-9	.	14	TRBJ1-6	CASREGTEGSPLHF	TGTGCCAGCCGAGAGGGGACAGAGGGTTCACCCCTCCACTTT
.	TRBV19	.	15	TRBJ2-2	CASSIIPRVPGELFF	TGTGCCAGTAGTATAATCCCCAGGGTCCCCGGGGAGCTGTTTTTT
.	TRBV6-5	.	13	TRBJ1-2	CASSEAASYGYTF	TGTGCCAGCAGTGAAGCCGCCTCCTATGGCTACACCTTC
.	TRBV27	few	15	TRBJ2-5	CASSLGPRGQETQYF	TGTGCCAGCAGTTTGGGGCCTAGGGGCCAAGAGACCCAGTACTTC
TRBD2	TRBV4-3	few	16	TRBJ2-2	CASSHRRLGGAGELFF	TGCGCCAGCAGCCACAGGCGACTCGGGGGGGCCGGGGAGCTGTTTTTT
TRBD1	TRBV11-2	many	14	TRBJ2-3	CASSPRTGRDTQYF	TGTGCCAGCAGCCCTAGGACAGGGCGGGACACGCAGTATTTT
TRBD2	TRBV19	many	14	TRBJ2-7	CASSGSGAGYEQYF	TGTGCCAGTAGTGGCAGCGGGGCCGGGTACGAGCAGTACTTC
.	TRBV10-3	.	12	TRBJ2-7	CAINQGGDEQYF	TGTGCCATCAACCAGGGGGGGGACGAGCAGTACTTC
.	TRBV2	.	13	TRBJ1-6	CASGKAGKSPLHF	TGTGCCAGCGGTAAGGCAGGGAAATCACCCCTCCACTTT
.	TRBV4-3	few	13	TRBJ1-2	CASSQVRGRGYTF	TGCGCCAGCAGCCAAGTTCGGGGTAGGGGCTACACCTTC
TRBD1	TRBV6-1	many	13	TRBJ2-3	CASSRQGGYTQYF	TGTGCCAGCAGCAGACAGGGTGGATATACGCAGTATTTT
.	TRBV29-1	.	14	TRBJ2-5	CSVERVVSSGTQYF	TGCAGCGTTGAAAGGGTGGTCAGTTCTGGGACCCAGTACTTC
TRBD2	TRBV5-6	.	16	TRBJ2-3	CASSWRLAELQDTQYF	TGTGCCAGCAGCTGGAGACTAGCGGAACTCCAAGATACGCAGTATTTT
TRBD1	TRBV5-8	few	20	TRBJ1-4	CASSRNPGTGRFMANEKLFF	TGTGCCAGCAGCCGAAACCCCGGGACAGGGAGGTTCATGGCTAATGAAAAACTGTTTTTT
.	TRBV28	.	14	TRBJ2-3	CASSSGDSTDTQYF	TGTGCCAGCAGTTCCGGAGATAGTACAGATACGCAGTATTTT